What follows is one T cell receptor beta chain and its context. TCRdb's table, derived via immunoSEQ multiplex PCR, lists solely in-frame clones and lacks some. This sample carries more than 300,000 clones, roughly 90% of them seen once, and the ten largest clones take roughly 3.6%. The CDR3 has 11 amino acids. CDR1 and CDR2 from the germline V gene are SNHLY and FYNNEI. V lost 9 bases and J lost 2, with 7 bases in between. The data stem from a study of blood T cell repertoires in COVID-19. This chain uses TRBV2 with TRBJ1-2, with a weak D call TRBD1 (6 bases). The sample comprised PBMCs or T cells enriched from blood (not recorded which). The receptor comes from a woman under 40 who had been exposed to COVID-19. In DNA, the CDR3 is TGTGCCAGGACAGGAAACTATGGCTACACCTTC. Its protein is CARTGNYGYTF.